The present T cell receptor beta chain was sequenced within a study of blood T cell repertoires in COVID-19. On the study more broadly: PBMCs, B-cell-depleted T cells, or T cells were the source of the cDNA or gDNA that made up the material.

Trimming left V 6 bases short and J 6 bases short, with 15 bases between. The CDR3 is 15 residues long. Germline CDR1 is MDHEN and CDR2 is SYDVKM. Participants were placed into cohorts based on the clinical history they reported. Recovery meant two consecutive negative NP/OP PCR tests, professional clearance, or resolved symptoms. Produced via immunoSEQ multiplex PCR; TCRdb's table is partial and in-frame only. The sample yields about 190,000 clones, approximately 84% seen once. This chain connects TRBV28 to TRBJ1-6, with D unclear. This receptor was identified in a woman aged 25 to 39 who had recovered from COVID-19. Input material: PBMCs or T cells enriched from blood (not recorded which). CDR3 residues: CASSFIRGRNSPLHF. In DNA, the CDR3 is TGTGCCAGCAGCTTCATTCGAGGGCGTAATTCACCCCTCCACTTT.